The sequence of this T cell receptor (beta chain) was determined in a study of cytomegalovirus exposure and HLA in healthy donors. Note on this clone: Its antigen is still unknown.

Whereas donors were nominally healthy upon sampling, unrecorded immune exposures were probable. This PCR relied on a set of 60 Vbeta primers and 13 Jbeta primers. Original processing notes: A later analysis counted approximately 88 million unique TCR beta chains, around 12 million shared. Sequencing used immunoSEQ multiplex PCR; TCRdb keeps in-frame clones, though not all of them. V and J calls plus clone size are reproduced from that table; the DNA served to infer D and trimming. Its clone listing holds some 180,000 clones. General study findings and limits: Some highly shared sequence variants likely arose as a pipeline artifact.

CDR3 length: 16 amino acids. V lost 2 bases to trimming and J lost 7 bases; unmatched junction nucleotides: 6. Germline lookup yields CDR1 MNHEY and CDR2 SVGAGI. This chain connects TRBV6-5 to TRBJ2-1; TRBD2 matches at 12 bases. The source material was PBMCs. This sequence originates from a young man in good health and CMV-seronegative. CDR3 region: CASSYGLAGSGNEQFF. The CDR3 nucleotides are TGTGCCAGCAGTTACGGACTAGCGGGGAGCGGAAATGAGCAGTTCTTC.